This T cell receptor (beta chain) was captured in a study of post-analysis software for immune sequencing data (dated by TCRdb to 2015 to 2017). A note on the overall study: Disease courses on record covered relapsing-remitting, secondary progressive and progressive-relapsing multiple sclerosis, though some patients had no subtype annotation. Patient repertoires were compared against ten to twelve previously published healthy control repertoires from donors aged roughly 6 to 28 years. A subset of samples was prepared in parallel using single-end sample barcoding, then pooled and co-amplified after Illumina adapter ligation. On the study overall, not on this receptor specifically: Strong co-clustering of samples prepared in the same batch was shown by direct clustering with F measure, prompting a batch-effect correction. Multiple sclerosis patients had significantly lower normalized Chao1 diversity than controls, a result that suggests substantial peripheral T-cell clonal expansion. The control group was slightly older than the multiple sclerosis patient group.

This clonotype showed up many times. It has no known antigen specificity. Base qualities are missing; no much larger clone stands one base away. Library preparation used PCR. Sequencing used an Illumina HiSeq 2500. Unique molecular identifiers were incorporated into TCR beta cDNA libraries to reduce PCR and sequencing biases. Per 1 to 10 million input T cells, approximately 500,000 cDNA molecules were obtained, such that each molecule approximated one T cell. The patient libraries were prepared and sequenced with the same protocol used for the earlier healthy control dataset. Within a given batch, samples were prepared together, multiplexed and sequenced on the same HiSeq lane. The paper's processing steps were these. Raw barcoded reads were processed with MIGEC, and single-read molecular identifier groups were discarded before consensus assembly and CDR3 extraction. VDJtools was used for post-analysis of the clonotype tables, and diversity was normalized by down-sampling every dataset to the size of the smallest sample. In repertoire overlap clustering, CDR3 amino acid sequences, but not nucleotide sequences, were matched to correct batch-related cross-sample contamination. The public reads were quality trimmed at Q25 with fastp and then assembled into clones with MiXCR by TCRdb, keeping productive beta chains. Entries are consolidated by CDR3 protein sequence, retaining the most common genes and DNA. TCRdb, not the original authors, processed these V and J calls. Across this sample there are about 200,000 distinct CDR3 sequences, with roughly 30% seen only once. The ten largest clones capture around 3.2% of the sample.

To demonstrate the VDJtools post-analysis software, the study profiled TCR beta repertoires from the peripheral blood of under 15 young patients with multiple sclerosis. The patients with multiple sclerosis were children and adolescents between roughly 6 and 17 years of age. The receptor was derived from a girl aged 2-17 years with multiple sclerosis. The material sequenced was blood.

The CDR3 region: CASRIRREQYF. The DNA is TGTGCCAGCAGGATTCGAAGGGAGCAGTACTTC. The rearrangement combines TRBV6-2 or TRBV6-3 with TRBJ2-7; the D gene cannot be named for sure. V loses 6 bases, J loses 7 bases, and the germline ends lie 10 bases apart. In the germline V gene, CDR1 corresponds to MNHEY and CDR2 to SVGEGT. The CDR3 numbers 11 residues from cysteine through phenylalanine. The only DNA kept is the CDR3, 33 bases in frame from the first base.